Below, 6 T cell receptor beta chains from the same sample are listed, as sequenced in a study of CD8+ T cells in alopecia areata. Treatment reported: oral pan-JAK inhibitor, 5-10 mg twice daily. Extracted RNA was reverse transcribed, and the resulting cDNA served as sequencing template. Assay: immunoSEQ multiplex PCR; the TCRdb copy retains only in-frame clones and omits some. The sample contains a few hundred thousand clones, around 43% of which appear only once. The material sequenced was CD4+ T cells sorted from blood, taken around week 37, from a patient treated with tofacitinib. These receptors originate from a human donor with alopecia areata.

The chain combines TRBV2 with TRBJ2-6; 10 positions match TRBD1. The CDR3 loop spans 19 amino acids. V was pared by 6 bases and J by 0 bases, with 11 bases of the junction left unmatched. CDR1 is SNHLY, CDR2 FYNNEI, per germline. CDR3 amino acids: CASSGGTGASHSGANVLTF. As DNA, the CDR3 is TGTGCCAGCAGCGGAGGGACAGGGGCCTCCCACTCTGGGGCCAACGTCCTGACTTTC.

The chain is built from TRBV11-2 and TRBJ1-4, with a tentative D call TRBD1 (5 bases). The CDR3 extends over 15 amino acids. CDR1 SGHAT and CDR2 FQNNGV come from the germline V gene. Trimming took off 5 bases at V and 7 bases at J, with 17 bases between the two ends. The CDR3 region is CASSQAGNTVEKLFF. In DNA, the CDR3 is TGTGCCAGCAGCCAGGCAGGGAACACGGTTGAAAAACTGTTTTTT.

This clone has just a few counts. The chain carries TRBV5-1 and TRBJ2-1; 10 positions match TRBD2. V gave up 4 bases and J gave up 6 bases; unmatched junction bases: 7. The CDR3 spans 15 residues. The germline V gene has CDR1 SGHRS and CDR2 YFSETQ. The DNA of the CDR3 is TGCGCCAGCAGCCTGTCAGCGGGAGGGCTCAATGAGCAGTTCTTC. Translating gives CASSLSAGGLNEQFF.

This chain links TRBV25-1 with TRBJ2-3; 8 nucleotides line up with TRBD2. This CDR3 has 14 residues. J was trimmed by 8 bases and V by 5 bases; bases with no gene match: 9. The germline gives CDR1 MGHDK, CDR2 SYGVNS. The CDR3 loop is CASSLGGRQVTQYF. CDR3 sequence (DNA): TGTGCCAGCAGTTTAGGCGGGAGGCAGGTTACGCAGTATTTT.

This clone has a handful of counts. The chain joins TRBV7-2 to TRBJ2-5; D gene uncertain. Per germline, CDR1 SGHTA and CDR2 FQGNSA. The V end lost 2 bases, the J end lost 6 bases, and 16 bases lay between the germline ends. The CDR3 sequence is 15 residues long. DNA for the CDR3: TGTGCCAGCAGCTTAACTATCCAAGCCGCTCAGACCCAGTACTTC. This translates into CASSLTIQAAQTQYF. The full variable domain, completed using reference TRBV7-2 and TRBJ2-5, is GAGVSQSPSNKVTEKGKDVELRCDPISGHTALYWYRQSLGQGLEFLIYFQGNSAPDKSGLPSDRFSAERTGGSVSTLTIQRTQQEDSAVYLCASSLTIQAAQTQYFGPGTRLLVL.

The genes are TRBV9 and TRBJ2-1, with TRBD2 as a possible D gene (6 bases). The CDR3 covers 15 residues. Looked up from germline, CDR1 is SGDLS and CDR2 is YYNGEE. V shed 4 bases and J shed 8 bases, with 19 bases lying between them. The chain's CDR3 is CASSLRWGGTDEQFF. The CDR3 DNA sequence: TGTGCCAGCAGCCTTCGTTGGGGAGGTACAGATGAGCAGTTCTTC.